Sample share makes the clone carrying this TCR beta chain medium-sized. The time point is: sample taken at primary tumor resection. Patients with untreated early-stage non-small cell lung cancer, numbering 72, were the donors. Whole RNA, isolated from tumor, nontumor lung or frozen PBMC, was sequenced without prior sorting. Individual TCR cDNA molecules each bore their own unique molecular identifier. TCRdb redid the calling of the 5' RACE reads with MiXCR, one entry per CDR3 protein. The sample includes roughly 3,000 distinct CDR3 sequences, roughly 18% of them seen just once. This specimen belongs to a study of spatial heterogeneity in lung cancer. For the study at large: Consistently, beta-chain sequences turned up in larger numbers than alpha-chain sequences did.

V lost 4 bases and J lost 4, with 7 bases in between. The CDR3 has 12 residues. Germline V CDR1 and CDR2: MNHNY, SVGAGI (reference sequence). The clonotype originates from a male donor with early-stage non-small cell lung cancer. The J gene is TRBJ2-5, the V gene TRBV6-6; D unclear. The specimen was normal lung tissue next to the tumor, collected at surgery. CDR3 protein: CASSLPGETQYF. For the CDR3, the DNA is TGTGCCAGCAGTTTACCCGGAGAGACCCAGTACTTC.